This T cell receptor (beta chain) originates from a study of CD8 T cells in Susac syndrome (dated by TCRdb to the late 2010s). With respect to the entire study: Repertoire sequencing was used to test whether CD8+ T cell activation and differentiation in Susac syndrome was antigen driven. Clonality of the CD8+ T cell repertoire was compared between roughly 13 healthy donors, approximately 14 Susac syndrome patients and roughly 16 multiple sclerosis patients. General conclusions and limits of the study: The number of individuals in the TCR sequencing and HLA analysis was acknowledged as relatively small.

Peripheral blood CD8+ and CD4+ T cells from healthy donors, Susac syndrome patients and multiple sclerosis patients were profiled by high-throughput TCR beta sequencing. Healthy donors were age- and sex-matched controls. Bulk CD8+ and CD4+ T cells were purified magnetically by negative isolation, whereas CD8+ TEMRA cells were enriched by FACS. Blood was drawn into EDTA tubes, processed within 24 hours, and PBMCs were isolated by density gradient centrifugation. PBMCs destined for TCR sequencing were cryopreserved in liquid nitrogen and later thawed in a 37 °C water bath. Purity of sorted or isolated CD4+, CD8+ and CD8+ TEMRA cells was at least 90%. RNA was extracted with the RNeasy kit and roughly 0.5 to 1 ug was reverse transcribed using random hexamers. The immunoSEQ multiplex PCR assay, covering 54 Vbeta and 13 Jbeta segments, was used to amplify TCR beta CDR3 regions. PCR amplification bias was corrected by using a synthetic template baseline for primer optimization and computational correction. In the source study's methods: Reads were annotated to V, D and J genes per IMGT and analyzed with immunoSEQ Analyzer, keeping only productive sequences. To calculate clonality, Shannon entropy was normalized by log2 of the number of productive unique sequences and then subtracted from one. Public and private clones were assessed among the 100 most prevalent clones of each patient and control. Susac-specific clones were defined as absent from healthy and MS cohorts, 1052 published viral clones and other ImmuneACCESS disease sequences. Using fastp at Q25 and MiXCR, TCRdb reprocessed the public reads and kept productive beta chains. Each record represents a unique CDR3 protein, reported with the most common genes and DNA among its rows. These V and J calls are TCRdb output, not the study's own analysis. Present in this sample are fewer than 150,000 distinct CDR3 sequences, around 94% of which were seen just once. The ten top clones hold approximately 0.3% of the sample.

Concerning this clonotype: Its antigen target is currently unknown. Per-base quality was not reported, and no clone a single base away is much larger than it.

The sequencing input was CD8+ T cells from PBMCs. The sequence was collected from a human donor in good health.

The CDR3 amino acid sequence is: CSVSGSYEQYF. The DNA sequence follows: TGCAGCGTTTCAGGGTCCTACGAGCAGTACTTC. The chain is assembled from TRBV29-1 and TRBJ2-7; TRBD1 is a weak D gene call, 5 bases matching. Sequences SQVTM (CDR1) and ANQGSEA (CDR2) are obtained from the germline V gene. From its cysteine to its phenylalanine, the CDR3 spans 11 amino acids. The read is trimmed to its CDR3 DNA, 33 bases read in frame from base 1. V gives up 5 bases and J gives up 1 base, and the segment between their germline ends measures 6 bases.